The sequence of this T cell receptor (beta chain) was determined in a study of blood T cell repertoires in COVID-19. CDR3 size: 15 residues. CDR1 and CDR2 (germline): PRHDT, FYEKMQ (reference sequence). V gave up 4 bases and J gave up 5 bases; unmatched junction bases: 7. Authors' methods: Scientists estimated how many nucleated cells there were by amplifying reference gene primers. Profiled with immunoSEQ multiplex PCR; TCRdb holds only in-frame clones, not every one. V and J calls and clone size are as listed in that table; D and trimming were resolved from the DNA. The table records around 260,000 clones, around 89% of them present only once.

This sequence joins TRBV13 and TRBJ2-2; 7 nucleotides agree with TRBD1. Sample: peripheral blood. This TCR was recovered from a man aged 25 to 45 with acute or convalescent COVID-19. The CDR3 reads CASSSKGARTGELFF. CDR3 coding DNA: TGTGCCAGCAGCTCGAAGGGGGCTCGGACCGGGGAGCTGTTTTTT.